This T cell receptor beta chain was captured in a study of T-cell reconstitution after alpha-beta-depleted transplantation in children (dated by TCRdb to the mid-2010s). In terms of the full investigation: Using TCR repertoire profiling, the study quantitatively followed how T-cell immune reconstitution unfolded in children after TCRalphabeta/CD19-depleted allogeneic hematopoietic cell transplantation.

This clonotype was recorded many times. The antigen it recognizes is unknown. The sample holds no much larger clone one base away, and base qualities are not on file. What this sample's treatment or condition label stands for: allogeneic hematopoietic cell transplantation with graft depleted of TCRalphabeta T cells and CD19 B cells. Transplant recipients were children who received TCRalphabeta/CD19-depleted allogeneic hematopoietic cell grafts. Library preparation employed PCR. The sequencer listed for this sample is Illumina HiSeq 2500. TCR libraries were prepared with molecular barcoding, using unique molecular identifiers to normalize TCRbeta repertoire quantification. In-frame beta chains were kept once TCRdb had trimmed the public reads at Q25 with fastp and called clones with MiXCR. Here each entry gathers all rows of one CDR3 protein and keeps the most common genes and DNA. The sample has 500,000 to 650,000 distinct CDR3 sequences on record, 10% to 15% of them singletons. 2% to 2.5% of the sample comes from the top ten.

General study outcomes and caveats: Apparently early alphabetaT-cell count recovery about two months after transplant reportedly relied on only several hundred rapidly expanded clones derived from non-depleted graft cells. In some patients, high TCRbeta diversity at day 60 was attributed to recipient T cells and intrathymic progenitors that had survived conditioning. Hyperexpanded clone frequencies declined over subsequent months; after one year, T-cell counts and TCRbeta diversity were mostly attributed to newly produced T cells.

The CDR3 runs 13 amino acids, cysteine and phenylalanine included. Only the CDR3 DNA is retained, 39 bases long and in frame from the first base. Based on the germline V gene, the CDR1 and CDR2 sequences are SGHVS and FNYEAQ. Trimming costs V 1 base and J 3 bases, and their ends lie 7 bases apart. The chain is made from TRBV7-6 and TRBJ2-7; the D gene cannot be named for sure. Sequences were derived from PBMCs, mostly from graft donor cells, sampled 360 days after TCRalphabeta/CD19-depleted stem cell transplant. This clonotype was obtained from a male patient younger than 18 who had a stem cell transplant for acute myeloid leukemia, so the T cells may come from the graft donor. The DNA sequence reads TGTGCCAGCAGCTTAGAGATGGGCTACGAGCAGTACTTC. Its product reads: CASSLEMGYEQYF.